The T cell receptor beta chain described here comes from a study of cytomegalovirus exposure and HLA in healthy donors. Notes on the study in general: Serostatus for CMV was the only available immune exposure information. A classifier reportedly called cytomegalovirus status with high sensitivity and specificity.

The PCR was carried out with 60 Vbeta primers and 13 Jbeta primers. Authors' processing steps: The count from a later analysis was 79 million or so unique TCR beta chains, 9.5 million to 11 million of them shared. Only in-frame clones appear in the TCRdb table, and some are missing; sequencing was by immunoSEQ multiplex PCR. The D gene and trimming were derived from the DNA, and the V and J assignments and clone size from that table. The data show some 150,000 clones, with about 70% seen just once and 2.1% held by the top ten. Worth noting for this clone: Its antigen is undetermined.

The CDR3 sequence is 15 residues long. V lost 4 bases and J lost 4; bases outside the gene matches: 8. Germline V lookup: CDR1 MDHEN, CDR2 SYDVKM. This receptor was taken from a woman aged 55-70 years in good health and CMV-seropositive. The chain has TRBV28 and TRBJ2-7; 9 positions match TRBD2. Sequenced sample: PBMCs. The chain's CDR3 is CASSSPRTSAYEQYF. The CDR3 region has the DNA TGTGCCAGCAGTTCCCCCCGGACTAGCGCATACGAGCAGTACTTC.